This T cell receptor beta chain was sequenced in a study of identical twins. General observations from the study: Among out-of-frame alpha sequences shared by twins, low generation probability occurred in excess.

The sample holds a few counts of this clonotype. Its antigen is not known. Trimming pared 5 bases from V and 4 bases from J, leaving 7 bases between. This CDR3 is 12 amino acids long. From germline, CDR1 is KGHSH and CDR2 LQKENI. Template switching added a universal primer site, and cDNA bore unique molecular identifiers. TCRdb itself ran the 5' RACE reads through MiXCR, one entry per CDR3 protein. The sample contains around 480,000 distinct CDR3 sequences, approximately 15% of which appear only once. These data were also reused for a study on yellow fever vaccine responses in identical twins.

The chain uses TRBV18 and TRBJ2-3; D remains ambiguous. The receptor's source is a woman younger than 35 in good health. The sequenced sample was CD4+ T cells sorted from blood. The CDR3 protein is CASSTVSDTQYF. DNA of the CDR3: TGTGCCAGCTCAACCGTGTCAGATACGCAGTATTTT.